These 19 T cell receptor beta chains share one sample of origin, sequenced in a study of sequential checkpoint blockade in melanoma. The sample's treatment: randomized to nivolumab then ipilimumab (arm A) or the reverse (arm B). Measured with immunoSEQ multiplex PCR; TCRdb has only the in-frame clones, and not every one. The sample includes under 7,000 clones, around 90% seen only once; the top ten take around 9%. The sequencing here drew on CD8+ T cells sorted from blood (inferred from file names), taken from a patient given nivolumab and ipilimumab in sequence. The receptors were gathered from a human donor with melanoma.

V usage is TRBV19 and J usage is TRBJ2-7, with a tentative D call TRBD1 (6 bases). The CDR3 runs 16 residues. The germline CDR1 and CDR2 sequences are LNHDA and SQIVND (reference sequence). The V and J ends lost 4 bases and 1 base respectively, with 17 bases between them. The DNA for the CDR3 is TGTGCCAGTAGTACGACCGGGACACTCAGATCCTACGAGCAGTACTTC. Translating gives CASSTTGTLRSYEQYF.

The CDR3 nucleotides read TGCGCCAGCAGCTTAGGACAGGGGAGCTACGAGCAGTACTTC. It yields the protein CASSLGQGSYEQYF. The chain combines TRBV5-1 with TRBJ2-7; 9 bases line up with TRBD1. This CDR3 region has 14 residues. J lost 3 bases, V lost 2 bases, and 3 bases had no gene match. Per germline, CDR1 SGHRS and CDR2 YFSETQ.

The chain links TRBV28 to TRBJ2-7; 7 nucleotides line up with TRBD2. Germline CDR1 MDHEN, CDR2 SYDVKM. The CDR3 totals 15 residues. J lost 2 bases, V lost 5 bases, and 9 bases had no gene match. CDR3 sequence reads: CASSHGPSGTYEQYF. The CDR3 region has the DNA TGTGCCAGCAGTCACGGGCCTAGCGGCACCTACGAGCAGTACTTC.

This chain connects TRBV9 to TRBJ1-2, with D possibly being TRBD1 (6 bases). Trimming left V 4 bases short and J 4 bases short, with 23 bases between. Germline V gene lookup returns CDR1 SGDLS and CDR2 YYNGEE. This CDR3 is 17 amino acids long. CDR3 in amino acids: CASSPTWGGARGYGYTF. The CDR3 DNA reads TGTGCCAGCAGCCCCACCTGGGGGGGGGCAAGAGGCTATGGCTACACCTTC.

The rearrangement uses TRBV11-2 and TRBJ2-7, with TRBD2 matching over 12 bases. V shed 3 bases and J 7 bases; nucleotides not matched to a gene: 4. The CDR3 consists of 14 residues. Germline-derived CDR1 and CDR2 are SGHAT and FQNNGV. CDR3 loop: CASSFGLAGWEQYF. The DNA of the CDR3 is TGTGCCAGCAGCTTCGGACTAGCGGGATGGGAGCAGTACTTC. Supplemented by reference TRBV11-2 and TRBJ2-7, the full variable domain reads EAGVAQSPRYKIIEKRQSVAFWCNPISGHATLYWYQQILGQGPKLLIQFQNNGVVDDSQLPKDRFSAERLKGVDSTLKIQPAKLEDSAVYLCASSFGLAGWEQYFGPGTRLTVT.

J is TRBJ2-2 and V is TRBV4-1; 7 positions agree with TRBD2. Trimming cost V 3 bases and J 0 bases; bases outside gene matches: 7. The CDR3 is 17 amino acids. Germline CDR1 MGHRA, CDR2 YSYEKL. The CDR3 DNA sequence: TGCGCCAGCAGCCACGCTCTAGCGGAATCGAACACCGGGGAGCTGTTTTTT. It specifies CASSHALAESNTGELFF.

This clone was detected once. This chain uses TRBV7-9 with TRBJ2-1, with 14 bases that match TRBD2. The J segment lost 12 bases and the V segment lost 0 bases, leaving 10 bases of the junction unmatched. Germline V gene lookup returns CDR1 SEHNR and CDR2 FQNEAQ (reference sequence). This CDR3 comprises 17 residues. The CDR3 is CASSLAMGLAGVVVQFF. In DNA, the CDR3 is TGTGCCAGCAGCTTAGCGATGGGACTAGCGGGAGTTGTGGTGCAGTTCTTC.

The chain employs TRBV19 and TRBJ1-2; 8 bases map to TRBD1. The germline CDR1 and CDR2 sequences are LNHDA and SQIVND (reference sequence). This CDR3 comprises 17 residues. J gave up 4 bases and V 5 bases, and 15 bases lay outside the gene matches. For the CDR3, the DNA is TGTGCCAGTAGTGTGGGGACAGGTTCCCTACTGATCTATGGCTACACCTTC. Protein: CASSVGTGSLLIYGYTF. The full variable domain, in which reference TRBV19 and TRBJ1-2 provide the parts outside the CDR3, is DGGITQSPKYLFRKEGQNVTLSCEQNLNHDAMYWYRQDPGQGLRLIYYSQIVNDFQKGDIAEGYSVSREKKESFPLTVTSAQKNPTAFYLCASSVGTGSLLIYGYTFGSGTRLTVV.

The chain couples TRBV7-3 to TRBJ2-1; 9 bases align to TRBD2. The length of the CDR3 is 17 residues. The V gene's germline CDR1 is SGHTA and CDR2 FQGTGA. V trimming: 5 bases; J trimming: 0 bases; junction bases outside the gene matches: 8. For the CDR3, the DNA is TGTGCCAGCAGCCCGCGCAGCGGGAGGCACTCCTACAATGAGCAGTTCTTC. Translating it yields CASSPRSGRHSYNEQFF.

The chain recombines TRBV5-6 with TRBJ2-4; 9 nucleotides agree with TRBD1. This CDR3 contains 16 residues. The trim removed 0 bases at V and 0 bases at J, leaving 1 base unmatched. Looked up from germline, CDR1 is SGHDT and CDR2 is YYEEEE. CDR3 DNA: TGTGCCAGCAGCTTGGGGACAGGGGTAGCCAAAAACATTCAGTACTTC. Translated, it gives CASSLGTGVAKNIQYF.

The chain is built from TRBV29-1 and TRBJ2-1; 10 bases line up with TRBD2. Per germline, CDR1 SQVTM and CDR2 ANQGSEA. V was clipped by 6 bases and J by 4 bases; unmatched bases: 6. The CDR3 loop spans 14 amino acids. The CDR3: CSVATSGTYNEQFF. The CDR3 DNA sequence: TGCAGCGTGGCAACTAGCGGGACTTACAATGAGCAGTTCTTC.

V and J are TRBV5-1 and TRBJ2-3; TRBD2 matches at 7 bases. The CDR3 is 15 amino acids. Trimming cost V 0 bases and J 4 bases; bases outside gene matches: 5. CDR1 is SGHRS and CDR2 is YFSETQ in the germline V gene. The CDR3 loop is CASSLVTSMSDTQYF. The CDR3 bases are TGCGCCAGCAGCTTGGTGACTAGCATGTCAGATACGCAGTATTTT.

V and J are TRBV5-4 and TRBJ1-6; 10 bases line up with TRBD1. There are 15 residues in the CDR3. The junction had 6 bases not matched to a gene; V was cut back by 3 bases and J by 9 bases. Germline lookup yields CDR1 SGHNT and CDR2 YYREEE (reference sequence). The CDR3 region has the DNA TGTGCCAGCAGCTGGGGACAGGGGCTCGGTTCACCCCTCCACTTT. Its protein is CASSWGQGLGSPLHF.

V and J are TRBV7-8 and TRBJ2-1; D is ambiguous. Between the trimmed V and J ends, which lost 5 bases and 2 bases, there was a span of 13 bases. The germline V gene encodes CDR1 SGHVS and CDR2 FQNEAQ. The CDR3 extends over 15 amino acids. CDR3 DNA sequence: TGTGCCAGCAGCCCCGGCGGAGAGCCCTACAATGAGCAGTTCTTC. As protein: CASSPGGEPYNEQFF. The full variable domain, completed using reference TRBV7-8 and TRBJ2-1, is GAGVSQSPRYKVAKRGQDVALRCDPISGHVSLFWYQQALGQGPEFLTYFQNEAQLDKSGLPSDRFFAERPEGSVSTLKIQRTQQEDSAVYLCASSPGGEPYNEQFFGPGTRLTVL.

About this clone: Germline is not matched at one junction end, which may reflect a read error. Distinct nucleotide sequences in the sample also encode this CDR3. This chain connects TRBV5-1 to TRBJ2-1; TRBD2 agrees at 11 bases. The germline V gene encodes CDR1 SGHRS and CDR2 YFSETQ. This CDR3 is 16 amino acids long. The CDR3 nucleotides read TGCGCTAGCAGCTGGTTAGCGGGAGGGTACTACAATGAGCAGTTCTTC. Its translation is CASSWLAGGYYNEQFF.

V and J are TRBV7-8 and TRBJ2-3; TRBD1 aligns across 7 bases. Germline CDR1 and CDR2: SGHVS and FQNEAQ. Unmatched junction bases numbered 7, after V lost 2 bases and J lost 5 bases. The CDR3 loop spans 15 amino acids. CDR3 nucleotides: TGTGCCAGCAGCTTATTATCAGGGGGAAGAGATACGCAGTATTTT. Protein: CASSLLSGGRDTQYF.

This clone was counted between two and nine times. The chain joins TRBV27 to TRBJ1-1; 7 bases align to TRBD1. The V gene end was trimmed by 4 bases and the J gene end by 11 bases; junction bases not matched to a gene: 7. Germline-derived CDR1 and CDR2 are MNHEY and SMNVEV (reference sequence). This CDR3 spans 12 amino acids. CDR3 bases: TGTGCCAGCAGTTCTCTGACAGGGAGGGCTTTCTTT. Translating gives CASSSLTGRAFF.

The V call is TRBV7-9, the J call TRBJ1-4; no firm D call. The V end was cut by 2 bases, the J end by 3 bases, with 7 bases between. The CDR3 sequence is 14 residues long. CDR1 SEHNR and CDR2 FQNEAQ come from the germline V gene (reference sequence). DNA of the CDR3: TGTGCCAGCAGCTTATTGGCGGCTAATGAAAAACTGTTTTTT. Translation: CASSLLAANEKLFF.

The V and J genes are TRBV27 and TRBJ2-1; TRBD2 matches at 11 bases. The germline V gene has CDR1 MNHEY and CDR2 SMNVEV (reference sequence). The CDR3 spans 15 residues. V trimming: 5 bases; J trimming: 3 bases; junction bases outside the gene matches: 3. The CDR3 nucleotides read TGTGCCAGCAGTCCGGGACTAGCGGACTACAATGAGCAGTTCTTC. Translation gives CASSPGLADYNEQFF.